Sequencing of this T cell receptor (beta chain) was carried out in a study of T cells in Graves' hyperthyroidism and ophthalmopathy. Broader study findings: Most expanded thyroid clonotypes above 0.001 recurred in blood.

Disease lasting under 3 months, a NOSPECS grade of at least 4, and a Clinical Activity Score of at least 3 were features of the ophthalmopathy patients. Uncontrolled infections, other autoimmune diseases, pregnancy or lactation led to exclusion of patients. There were TCR beta CDR3 regions amplified from RNA transcripts. Initially, a first-round RT-PCR of the TCR CDR3 employed the HTBI primer set. TCRdb re-derived calls from the multiplex PCR reads in MiXCR, one entry per CDR3 protein. The sample records about 640,000 distinct CDR3 sequences, roughly 15% being singletons. Germline V gene sequence: CDR1 MNHNS, CDR2 SASEGT. This CDR3 has 15 residues. V lost 5 bases and J 5 bases, leaving 16 bases between the germline ends. This clonotype was counted ten times or more. Its antigen is currently unknown.

The sequence was collected from a woman aged 50 to 60 with Graves' ophthalmopathy. The material sequenced was blood. The chain employs TRBV6-1 and TRBJ2-1, with D possibly being TRBD1 or TRBD2 (5 bases each). In nucleotides, the CDR3 is TGTGCCAGCAGTTCGGGGCACCACGCTAACAATGAGCAGTTCTTC. Protein sequence: CASSSGHHANNEQFF.